This paragraph covers one TCR beta chain sequence. What it recognizes is unknown. The length of the CDR3 is 15 residues. CDR1 is ENHRY and CDR2 is SYGVKD in the germline V gene. V lost 3 bases, J lost 0 bases, and 8 bases lay in between. The data belong to a study of blood T cells in healthy people across ages. A J-beta primer mix and a sample-barcoded 5' primer were used in a second PCR of roughly 6 to 11 cycles. Every individual sample yielded 2.5 million or more paired-end reads (each containing CDR3). TCRdb passed the 5' RACE reads through MiXCR, listing each CDR3 protein once. The sample holds around 650,000 distinct CDR3 sequences, about 34% seen once. Study-wide findings and caveats: It was not known whether donors were CMV positive (a possible confounder of expanded clonotype changes).

The V call is TRBV10-3, the J call TRBJ2-2, with D tentatively TRBD1 (6 bases). The TCR comes from a woman older than 75 in good health. The sample taken for sequencing was blood. In DNA, the CDR3 is TGTGCCATCAGTGATGGGACAACGAACACCGGGGAGCTGTTTTTT. This codes for CAISDGTTNTGELFF.